The 26 T cell receptor beta chains below come from one sample, sequenced in a study of regulatory T cells in long-lasting Graves disease. In building TCR beta libraries, iRepertoire HTBI primers were used together with Arm-PCR of CDR3 regions. One entry per CDR3 protein, called by TCRdb with MiXCR from the multiplex PCR reads. The sample has 350,000 to 500,000 distinct CDR3 sequences, about 14% seen once; the top ten hold around a sixth. Indicated time point: newly diagnosed GD, antithyroid drugs for less than 3 months. Construction of the TCR library relied on RNA isolated from PBMCs. These data are also associated with another study on T cells in Graves' hyperthyroidism and ophthalmopathy.

Sequenced material: peripheral blood mononuclear cells (PBMCs), taken at new diagnosis, from a patient treated with antithyroid drugs. These receptors were collected from a woman aged 45-65 years with Graves disease.

The V gene is TRBV20-1, the J gene TRBJ1-4; maybe TRBD1 (5 bases). The length of the CDR3 is 15 residues. Germline loops: CDR1 DFQATT, CDR2 SNEGSKA (reference sequence). V dropped 4 bases and J dropped 4 bases, with 16 bases sitting between them. The DNA for the CDR3 is TGCAGTGCTAACAATCCAGGGAACCTTAATGAAAAACTGTTTTTT. As protein: CSANNPGNLNEKLFF.

Only a few counts were recorded for this clonotype. The rearrangement links TRBV5-1 to TRBJ2-6, with 7 bases that match TRBD1. The germline CDR1 and CDR2 sequences are SGHRS and YFSETQ. This CDR3 region has 16 residues. The V and J ends lost 0 bases and 3 bases, in that order; junction bases with no gene match: 3. The CDR3 bases are TGCGCCAGCAGCTTGGAACAGGGGTATGGGGCCAACGTCCTGACTTTC. Amino acid sequence: CASSLEQGYGANVLTF.

This clonotype occurred a few times. The J gene is TRBJ1-1, the V gene TRBV20-1, with unresolved D. CDR3 size: 13 residues. Germline V gives CDR1 DFQATT, CDR2 SNEGSKA (reference sequence). The V end lost 1 base, the J end lost 3 bases, and 9 bases lay between the germline ends. In nucleotides, the CDR3 is TGCAGTGCTAGAGCGGGTCTTGACACTGAAGCTTTCTTT. Protein: CSARAGLDTEAFF.

This clonotype has a handful of counts. This rearrangement joins TRBV9 to TRBJ2-5; maybe TRBD2 (7 bases). The CDR3 has 13 residues. The germline gives CDR1 SGDLS, CDR2 YYNGEE. Between the trimmed V and J ends, which lost 2 bases and 7 bases, there was a span of 12 bases. The DNA of the CDR3 is TGTGCCAGCAGCGTCGGGGAGGGGGGGACCCAGTACTTC. Its protein is CASSVGEGGTQYF.

The gene calls are TRBV4-1 and TRBJ2-6; 8 bases align to TRBD1. The CDR3 has 19 amino acids. In germline, CDR1 is MGHRA, CDR2 YSYEKL. The V gene end was trimmed by 3 bases and the J gene end by 0 bases; junction bases not matched to a gene: 10. In DNA, the CDR3 is TGCGCCAGCAGCCAGCTGACAGGGGCCCGTTACTCTGGGGCCAACGTCCTGACTTTC. Translating gives CASSQLTGARYSGANVLTF.

The V and J genes are TRBV7-8 and TRBJ1-2, with D possibly matching TRBD1 (6 bases). The germline gives CDR1 SGHVS, CDR2 FQNEAQ. The CDR3 extends over 14 amino acids. V gave up 3 bases and J gave up 2 bases, with 10 bases separating them. The CDR3 is CASSLDGTNYGYTF. CDR3 coding DNA: TGTGCCAGCAGCTTGGACGGGACAAACTATGGCTACACCTTC.

Many counts were recorded for this clonotype. This chain connects TRBV7-9 to TRBJ1-1; D not resolved. The CDR3 covers 14 residues. Trimming cost V 3 bases and J 1 base, with 9 bases left between them. Germline CDR1 SEHNR, CDR2 FQNEAQ (reference sequence). In DNA, the CDR3 is TGTGCCAGCAGCTTTTCGCAGTGGAACACTGAAGCTTTCTTT. This sequence encodes CASSFSQWNTEAFF. Supplemented by reference TRBV7-9 and TRBJ1-1, the full variable domain reads DTGVSQNPRHKITKRGQNVTFRCDPISEHNRLYWYRQTLGQGPEFLTYFQNEAQLEKSRLLSDRFSAERPKGSFSTLEIQRTEQGDSAMYLCASSFSQWNTEAFFGQGTRLTVV.

The V call is TRBV7-9, the J call TRBJ2-7; D may match TRBD1 or TRBD2 (5 bases each). The CDR3 consists of 14 residues. Trimming removed 5 bases from V and 6 bases from J, with 17 bases in between. Germline loops: CDR1 SEHNR, CDR2 FQNEAQ (reference sequence). The DNA for the CDR3 is TGTGCCAGCAGCCCAACCACGGGACGCCTCGAGCAGTACTTC. Translation: CASSPTTGRLEQYF.

This clonotype was detected ten times or more. The rearrangement uses TRBV5-1 and TRBJ2-1, with 7 nucleotides matching TRBD2. This CDR3 contains 16 residues. After removal of 4 bases from V and 2 bases from J, the junction contained 9 bases not matched to a gene. Germline CDR1 is SGHRS and CDR2 is YFSETQ. CDR3 sequence (DNA): TGCGCCAGCAGCCCGGTGGGGGGGATGACCTACAATGAGCAGTTCTTC. As protein: CASSPVGGMTYNEQFF.

This chain connects TRBV28 to TRBJ2-1, with a possible D match to TRBD1 (6 bases). The CDR3 extends over 14 amino acids. From germline, CDR1 is MDHEN and CDR2 SYDVKM. Trimming stripped 7 bases from V and 7 bases from J, with 17 bases between. The CDR3 DNA is TGTGCCAGCACCTGGGGGCGGGTGGGAAATGAGCAGTTCTTC. This gives the protein CASTWGRVGNEQFF. The entire variable domain, with the rest obtained from reference TRBV28 and TRBJ2-1, is as follows: DVKVTQSSRYLVKRTGEKVFLECVQDMDHENMFWYRQDPGLGLRLIYFSYDVKMKEKGDIPEGYSVSREKKERFSLILESASTNQTSMYLCASTWGRVGNEQFFGPGTRLTVL.

The V gene is TRBV28, the J gene TRBJ2-7, with a possible D match to TRBD1 (6 bases). The V gene lost 3 bases and the J gene lost 3 bases, with 12 bases spanning the gap. Germline loops: CDR1 MDHEN, CDR2 SYDVKM. The CDR3 is 14 residues long. The CDR3 here is CASSFLDRNYEQYF. For the CDR3, the DNA is TGTGCCAGCAGTTTCCTAGACAGGAACTACGAGCAGTACTTC.

Comments on this clonotype: A much more abundant neighbour one base away suggests this may be a read error. This chain joins TRBV5-4 and TRBJ2-2; possible D gene TRBD2, 6 bases. The CDR3 runs 15 residues. Germline CDR1 is SGHNT and CDR2 is YYREEE (reference sequence). This CDR3 reads CASSLAVQNTGGLFF. Here the CDR3 DNA reads TGTGCCAGCAGCTTGGCCGTTCAGAACACCGGGGGGCTGTTTTTT. The variable domain in full, completed from reference TRBV5-4 and TRBJ2-2, reads ETGVTQSPTHLIKTRGQQVTLRCSSQSGHNTVSWYQQALGQGPQFIFQYYREEENGRGNFPPRFSGLQFPNYSSELNVNALELDDSALYLCASSLAVQNTGGLFFGEGSRLTVL.

V usage is TRBV5-8 and J usage is TRBJ1-6; D not resolved. The ends were cut back, 3 bases at V and 7 bases at J, with 11 bases in the middle. CDR1 SGHTS and CDR2 YDEGEE come from the germline V gene. CDR3 size: 14 residues. The CDR3 region has the DNA TGTGCCAGCAGCTACCGGGAACTCAATTCACCCCTCCACTTT. As protein: CASSYRELNSPLHF.

This clonotype was counted a few times. This chain joins TRBV7-9 and TRBJ1-4; 8 nucleotides match TRBD1. Trimming cost V 3 bases and J 7 bases; bases outside gene matches: 10. The CDR3 has 16 residues. The V gene's germline CDR1 is SEHNR and CDR2 FQNEAQ (reference sequence). The CDR3: CASSFAPTGGSEKLFF. The CDR3 DNA sequence: TGTGCCAGCAGCTTCGCCCCCACAGGGGGTAGTGAAAAACTGTTTTTT.

The chain employs TRBV25-1 and TRBJ1-1, with D possibly TRBD1 on 6 matching bases. The CDR3 spans 15 residues. V lost 5 bases and J lost 1, with 14 bases in between. Germline V gene data show CDR1 as MGHDK and CDR2 as SYGVNS. The CDR3 sequence is CASSPTGIENTEAFF. CDR3 DNA sequence: TGTGCCAGCAGTCCAACAGGGATCGAGAACACTGAAGCTTTCTTT. Variable domain in full (rest from reference TRBV25-1 and TRBJ1-1): EADIYQTPRYLVIGTGKKITLECSQTMGHDKMYWYQQDPGMELHLIHYSYGVNSTEKGDLSSESTVSRIRTEHFPLTLESARPSHTSQYLCASSPTGIENTEAFFGQGTRLTVV.

CDR3 region: CASSFGQGPSSYNSPLHF. CDR3 bases: TGTGCCAGCAGCTTCGGCCAGGGCCCTAGCTCCTATAATTCACCCCTCCACTTT. The chain employs TRBV7-9 and TRBJ1-6, with D possibly TRBD1 on 5 matching bases. V lost 3 bases to trimming and J lost 0 bases, with 15 bases between them. The CDR3 extends over 18 amino acids. The germline V gene has CDR1 SEHNR and CDR2 FQNEAQ (reference sequence).

This clonotype was seen more than once but under ten times. The chain uses TRBV10-3 and TRBJ2-1, with TRBD2 matching over 9 bases. Germline-derived CDR1 and CDR2 are ENHRY and SYGVKD. Losses at the gene ends were 11 bases for V and 7 bases for J; bases not matched to a gene: 12. This CDR3 comprises 14 residues. The DNA of the CDR3 is TGTGCCGCCACAGGACTAGCGTTCGGAAATGAGCAGTTCTTC. The encoded protein is CAATGLAFGNEQFF.

This clonotype was picked up many times. CDR3 sequence: CASSPGTRYNEQFF. In DNA form, the CDR3 reads TGTGCCAGCAGCCCCGGGACCCGATACAATGAGCAGTTCTTC. The chain has TRBV3-1 and TRBJ2-1; either TRBD1 or TRBD2 may supply D (5 bases each). Germline V gives CDR1 LGHDT, CDR2 YNNKEL (reference sequence). V lost 4 bases, J lost 4 bases, and 11 bases lay in between. The CDR3 has 14 amino acids.

This clonotype has more than one count but fewer than ten. This chain links TRBV28 with TRBJ2-7; possible D gene TRBD1, 6 bases. Germline assignment: CDR1 MDHEN and CDR2 SYDVKM. Between the trimmed V and J ends, which lost 5 bases and 7 bases, there was a span of 21 bases. This CDR3 contains 15 residues. This CDR3 reads CASSLPRQALGEQYF. CDR3 coding DNA: TGTGCCAGCAGTCTGCCCCGACAGGCGCTAGGAGAGCAGTACTTC.

As to this clonotype: A much larger clone lies one base from this, so it may be a read error. The gene calls are TRBV6-1 and TRBJ1-4; D is undetermined. Germline CDR1 MNHNS, CDR2 SASEGT. This CDR3 region has 12 residues. The germline V and J ends were trimmed by 5 bases and 10 bases, with 11 bases remaining between them. The chain's CDR3 is CASSPWGGKLFF. CDR3 bases: TGTGCCAGCAGTCCCTGGGGTGGAAAACTGTTTTTT.

The table lists this clonotype with many counts. This chain links TRBV29-1 with TRBJ2-1, with 10 bases matching TRBD2. CDR1 is SQVTM, CDR2 ANQGSEA, per germline. CDR3 length equals 14 residues. Trimming took 2 bases from V and 8 from J; bases not matched to a gene: 6. The CDR3 DNA sequence: TGCAGCGTTGAAATGTCTAGCGGGAGTGATGAGCAGTTCTTC. Its translation: CSVEMSSGSDEQFF.

This clonotype has only a few counts. The CDR3 nucleotides are TGCGCCAGCAGTGCAGGAGTAATGATTCACGCCGGGGAGCTGTTTTTT. Its protein is CASSAGVMIHAGELFF. This chain connects TRBV5-1 to TRBJ2-2; no definite D call. The CDR3 totals 16 residues. V was clipped by 5 bases and J by 6 bases, with 20 bases between them. Germline assignment: CDR1 SGHRS and CDR2 YFSETQ. The full variable domain, with the rest looked up from reference TRBV5-1 and TRBJ2-2, is KAGVTQTPRYLIKTRGQQVTLSCSPISGHRSVSWYQQTPGQGLQFLFEYFSETQRNKGNFPGRFSGRQFSNSRSEMNVSTLELGDSALYLCASSAGVMIHAGELFFGEGSRLTVL.

Worth noting for this clonotype: This may arise from a read error, as a much more abundant clone is one base away. CDR3 sequence reads: CASSTQGDGKLFF. In DNA form, the CDR3 reads TGTGCCAGCAGTACCCAGGGGGATGGAAAACTGTTTTTT. The J gene is TRBJ1-4, the V gene TRBV18, with 7 positions matching TRBD1. The CDR3 is made up of 13 amino acids. The V gene end was trimmed by 8 bases and the J gene end by 10 bases; junction bases not matched to a gene: 10. CDR1 and CDR2 (germline): KGHSH, LQKENI.

A note on this clonotype: This likely comes from a read error, as the CDR3 has no conserved phenylalanine or tryptophan at its end. The chain is built from TRBV28 and TRBJ1-1; D is unclear. This CDR3 region has 12 residues. The ends were cut back, 5 bases at V and 3 bases at J, with 7 bases in the middle. Germline loops: CDR1 MDHEN, CDR2 SYDVKM. CDR3 amino acids: CASSLQDTEAFL. As DNA, the CDR3 is TGTGCCAGCAGTCTTCAGGACACTGAAGCTTTCCTT.

A remark on this clonotype: This could be a read error, since a much larger clone is one nucleotide away. The chain couples TRBV7-8 to TRBJ2-3; D is ambiguous. Germline CDR1 and CDR2: SGHVS and FQNEAQ. The length of the CDR3 is 16 residues. CDR3 residues: CAGSLARVPHTDTQYF. The DNA of the CDR3 is TGTGCCGGCAGCTTAGCACGGGTTCCACACACAGATACGCAGTATTTT.

V is TRBV5-1 and J is TRBJ2-5; D is unclear. Germline V gene lookup returns CDR1 SGHRS and CDR2 YFSETQ. There are 13 residues in the CDR3. Trimming left V 2 bases short and J 2 bases short, with 7 bases between. DNA for the CDR3: TGCGCCAGCAGCTTCGGAAAGCAAGAGACCCAGTACTTC. This encodes CASSFGKQETQYF.